The 17 T cell receptor beta chains listed next were all sequenced from one sample in a study of graft-versus-host responses after intestinal transplantation listed by TCRdb under 2021. Library generation was performed with the immunoSEQ multiplex PCR assay. Entries here come from immuneACCESS through TCRdb and include only in-frame sequences with V and J called. Some clones fail to appear in such tables; in the studies checked, an unresolved V gene covers under half of the shortfall, and the cause of the remainder is unknown. This sample gives just over 15,000 clones in total; approximately 87% of them show up just once. In total, the top ten clones hold over 6.5% of the sample. The sample in question was bone marrow, obtained roughly 120 days after intestinal transplantation. The source of these receptors is a human patient who received an intestinal transplant, so some T cells may come from the graft donor.

V gene TRBV4-3 combines with J gene TRBJ2-1; D assignment may be TRBD1 or TRBD2 (6 bases each). CDR3 size: 14 residues. Germline lookup yields CDR1 LGHNA and CDR2 YSLEER. V dropped 1 base and J dropped 6 bases, with 10 bases sitting between them. The CDR3 sequence: CASSQVGGGNEQFF. The CDR3 DNA sequence: TGCGCCAGCAGCCAAGTTGGAGGGGGCAATGAGCAGTTCTTC.

The chain links TRBV20-1 to TRBJ1-1; D not certain. V gave up 7 bases and J gave up 8 bases, with 5 bases separating them. The CDR3 consists of 8 residues. Per germline, CDR1 DFQATT and CDR2 SNEGSKA (reference sequence). The CDR3 protein is CSGEEAFF. The CDR3, as DNA: TGCAGTGGGGAAGAAGCTTTCTTT.

V gene TRBV6-1 combines with J gene TRBJ2-3; the match to TRBD2 covers 12 bases. This CDR3 is 17 amino acids long. V was pared by 2 bases and J by 0 bases, with 3 bases of the junction left unmatched. Germline CDR1 is MNHNS and CDR2 is SASEGT. CDR3 loop: CASSELAGGPSTDTQYF. Here the CDR3 DNA reads TGTGCCAGCAGTGAACTAGCGGGAGGGCCTAGCACAGATACGCAGTATTTT.

The chain recombines TRBV19 with TRBJ2-7, with TRBD1 matching 8 bases. The ends lost 3 bases at V and 2 bases at J; junction bases unmatched: 3. This CDR3 is 14 amino acids long. Per germline, CDR1 LNHDA and CDR2 SQIVND (reference sequence). The CDR3 sequence: CASSIGQGTYEQYF. CDR3 nucleotide sequence: TGTGCCAGTAGTATCGGACAGGGTACCTACGAGCAGTACTTC. The whole variable domain, remainder taken from reference TRBV19 and TRBJ2-7, is DGGITQSPKYLFRKEGQNVTLSCEQNLNHDAMYWYRQDPGQGLRLIYYSQIVNDFQKGDIAEGYSVSREKKESFPLTVTSAQKNPTAFYLCASSIGQGTYEQYFGPGTRLTVT.

This chain uses TRBV5-1 with TRBJ2-7, with D possibly being TRBD2 (5 bases). The V and J ends lost 2 bases and 0 bases respectively, with 12 bases between them. Per the germline V gene, CDR1 is SGHRS and CDR2 is YFSETQ. This CDR3 region has 15 residues. CDR3 amino acids: CASSFGDLSSYEQYF. CDR3 bases: TGCGCCAGCAGCTTCGGGGATCTTAGCTCCTACGAGCAGTACTTC.

The genes are TRBV30 and TRBJ2-7, with 8 bases lining up with TRBD1. Germline CDR1 is GTSNPN and CDR2 is SVGIG (reference sequence). CDR3 length: 14 residues. The ends lost 5 bases at V and 2 bases at J; junction bases unmatched: 8. CDR3 nucleotide sequence: TGTGCCTGGGCCGACAGGGGATACACCTACGAGCAGTACTTC. Its translation is CAWADRGYTYEQYF.

The CDR3 DNA is TGTGCCAGTACGACCTGGGGAGAGACCCAGTACTTC. Translation: CASTTWGETQYF. V and J are TRBV28 and TRBJ2-5; unclear D gene. The length of the CDR3 is 12 residues. Germline CDR1 MDHEN, CDR2 SYDVKM. Trimming took off 9 bases at V and 4 bases at J, with 12 bases between the two ends.

V usage is TRBV27 and J usage is TRBJ1-2, with D maybe TRBD1 (5 bases). Trimming pared 5 bases from V and 7 bases from J, leaving 23 bases between. This CDR3 has 16 residues. Germline V gene data show CDR1 as MNHEY and CDR2 as SMNVEV (reference sequence). This CDR3 reads CASSPLPVGGEGGYTF. CDR3 bases: TGTGCCAGCAGTCCATTACCCGTCGGGGGGGAGGGTGGCTACACCTTC.

The V gene is TRBV13, the J gene TRBJ2-1, with D unresolved. Germline V CDR1 and CDR2: PRHDT, FYEKMQ (reference sequence). Trimming removed 0 bases at V and 7 bases at J, with 13 bases between. This CDR3 comprises 15 residues. The CDR3 DNA reads as TGTGCCAGCAGCTTAGGCCCCGGCAGCCCTAATGAGCAGTTCTTC. It encodes CASSLGPGSPNEQFF. The full variable domain, rest sourced from reference TRBV13 and TRBJ2-1, is AAGVIQSPRHLIKEKRETATLKCYPIPRHDTVYWYQQGPGQDPQFLISFYEKMQSDKGSIPDRFSAQQFSDYHSELNMSSLELGDSALYFCASSLGPGSPNEQFFGPGTRLTVL.

The chain combines TRBV29-1 with TRBJ1-2; unclear D gene. The CDR3 runs to 14 residues. Trimming pared 0 bases from V and 4 bases from J, leaving 12 bases between. The germline V gene has CDR1 SQVTM and CDR2 ANQGSEA. This CDR3 is CSVEDPWESYGYTF. The CDR3 nucleotides are TGCAGCGTTGAAGATCCATGGGAAAGCTATGGCTACACCTTC. Based on the CDR3 plus reference TRBV29-1 and TRBJ1-2, the full variable domain is SAVISQKPSRDICQRGTSLTIQCQVDSQVTMMFWYRQQPGQSLTLIATANQGSEATYESGFVIDKFPISRPNLTFSTLTVSNMSPEDSSIYLCSVEDPWESYGYTFGSGTRLTVV.

The chain is built from TRBV30 and TRBJ2-1, with 7 nucleotides matching TRBD2. Per the germline V gene, CDR1 is GTSNPN and CDR2 is SVGIG (reference sequence). CDR3 size: 15 residues. V was clipped by 5 bases and J by 4 bases; unmatched bases: 11. Here the CDR3 DNA reads TGTGCCTGGTCCCGACTAGCCACCTCATACAATGAGCAGTTCTTC. Encoded protein: CAWSRLATSYNEQFF.

The CDR3 sequence: CASSIKHDTEAFF. As DNA, the CDR3 is TGTGCCAGTAGTATAAAACACGACACTGAAGCTTTCTTT. The chain carries TRBV19 and TRBJ1-1; D gene ambiguous. V lost 2 bases and J 3 bases, leaving 7 bases between the germline ends. CDR3 length: 13 residues. Germline CDR1 is LNHDA and CDR2 is SQIVND (reference sequence).

The rearrangement uses TRBV4-1 and TRBJ2-7; TRBD1 agrees at 7 bases. V lost 4 bases, J lost 1 base, and 4 bases stayed unmatched. Germline-derived CDR1 and CDR2 are MGHRA and YSYEKL. CDR3 length equals 14 residues. CDR3 sequence reads: CASSPRTGSYEQYF. The CDR3 DNA is TGCGCCAGCAGCCCGAGGACAGGTTCCTACGAGCAGTACTTC.

This chain uses TRBV28 with TRBJ2-1, with TRBD2 matching 9 bases. Trimming took 6 bases from V and 15 from J; bases not matched to a gene: 15. Germline V gene sequence: CDR1 MDHEN, CDR2 SYDVKM. CDR3 size: 14 residues. The chain's CDR3 is CASSRRGGRAFRFF. DNA for the CDR3: TGTGCCAGCAGCCGGAGAGGCGGGAGGGCCTTTAGGTTCTTC. The full variable domain, with the rest looked up from reference TRBV28 and TRBJ2-1, is DVKVTQSSRYLVKRTGEKVFLECVQDMDHENMFWYRQDPGLGLRLIYFSYDVKMKEKGDIPEGYSVSREKKERFSLILESASTNQTSMYLCASSRRGGRAFRFFGPGTRLTVL.

About this clone itself: One end of the junction fails to match germline, which may point to a read error. The chain uses TRBV7-7 and TRBJ2-7, with 8 bases fitting TRBD1. The CDR3 totals 15 residues. Germline lookup yields CDR1 SSHAT and CDR2 FNYEAQ (reference sequence). The CDR3 loop is CASSRGTGSSYEQYF. In DNA form, the CDR3 reads TGTGCTAGCAGCCGCGGGACAGGCAGCTCCTACGAGCAGTACTTC.

The chain joins TRBV11-2 to TRBJ2-7; D not certain. Germline lookup yields CDR1 SGHAT and CDR2 FQNNGV. The CDR3 loop spans 14 amino acids. V gave up 2 bases and J gave up 0 bases, with 8 bases separating them. CDR3 protein: CASSLTPASYEQYF. CDR3 bases: TGTGCCAGCAGCTTAACTCCAGCCTCCTACGAGCAGTACTTC.

The rearrangement joins TRBV28 to TRBJ2-2; TRBD2 agrees at 10 bases. Germline lookup yields CDR1 MDHEN and CDR2 SYDVKM. After removal of 4 bases from V and 3 bases from J, the junction contained 5 bases not matched to a gene. This CDR3 has 16 amino acids. Here the CDR3 DNA reads TGTGCCAGCAGTTGGGGACTAGCGAGGGACACCGGGGAGCTGTTTTTT. Encoded protein: CASSWGLARDTGELFF. The full variable domain, rest sourced from reference TRBV28 and TRBJ2-2, is DVKVTQSSRYLVKRTGEKVFLECVQDMDHENMFWYRQDPGLGLRLIYFSYDVKMKEKGDIPEGYSVSREKKERFSLILESASTNQTSMYLCASSWGLARDTGELFFGEGSRLTVL.